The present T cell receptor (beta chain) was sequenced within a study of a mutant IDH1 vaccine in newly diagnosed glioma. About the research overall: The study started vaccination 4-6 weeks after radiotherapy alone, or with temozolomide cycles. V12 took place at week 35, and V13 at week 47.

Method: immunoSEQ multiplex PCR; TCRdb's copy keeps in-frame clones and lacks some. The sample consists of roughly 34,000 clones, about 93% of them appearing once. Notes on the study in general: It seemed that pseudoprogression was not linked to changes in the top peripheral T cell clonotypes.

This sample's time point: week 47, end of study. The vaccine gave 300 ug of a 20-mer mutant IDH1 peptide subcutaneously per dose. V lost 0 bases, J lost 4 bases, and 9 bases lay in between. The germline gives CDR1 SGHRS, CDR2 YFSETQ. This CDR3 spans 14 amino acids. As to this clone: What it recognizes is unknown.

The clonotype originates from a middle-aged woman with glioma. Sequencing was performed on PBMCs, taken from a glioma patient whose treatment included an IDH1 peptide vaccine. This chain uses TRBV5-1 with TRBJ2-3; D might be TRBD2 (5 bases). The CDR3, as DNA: TGCGCCAGCAGCTTGGATTTGCGGGCAGATACGCAGTATTTT. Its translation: CASSLDLRADTQYF. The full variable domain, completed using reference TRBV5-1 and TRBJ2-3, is KAGVTQTPRYLIKTRGQQVTLSCSPISGHRSVSWYQQTPGQGLQFLFEYFSETQRNKGNFPGRFSGRQFSNSRSEMNVSTLELGDSALYLCASSLDLRADTQYFGPGTRLTVL.